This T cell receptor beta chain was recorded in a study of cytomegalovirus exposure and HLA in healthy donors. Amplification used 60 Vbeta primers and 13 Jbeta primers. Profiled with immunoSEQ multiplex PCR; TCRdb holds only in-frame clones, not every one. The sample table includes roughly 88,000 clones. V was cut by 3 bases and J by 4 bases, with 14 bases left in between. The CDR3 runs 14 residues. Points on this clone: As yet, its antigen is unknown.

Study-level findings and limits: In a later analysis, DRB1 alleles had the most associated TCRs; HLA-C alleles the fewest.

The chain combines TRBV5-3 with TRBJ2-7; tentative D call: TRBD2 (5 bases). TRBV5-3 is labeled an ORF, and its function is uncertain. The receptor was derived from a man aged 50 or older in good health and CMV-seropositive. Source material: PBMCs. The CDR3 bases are TGTGCCAGAAGCTCGCGGGTTGGAAGGTACGAGCAGTACGTC. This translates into CARSSRVGRYEQYV.